This TCR beta chain was found in a study of molecular identifiers for immune sequencing clone quantification. TCRdb reanalysed the PCR reads using MiXCR and keeps one entry per CDR3 protein. The sample contains about 510,000 distinct CDR3 sequences, roughly 26% of which appear only once. Study findings and constraints: In CMV-specific effectors, clones above 20 copies held over 98% of molecules; naive, under 1%. Investigators reportedly could detect spiked Jurkat TCR RNA from one cell among some 940,000 naive cells. Barcode collisions between identical TCR molecules could shrink estimates of highly expanded clone sizes.

This clonotype occurred a few times. Its antigen is unidentified. Per germline, CDR1 SGHDT and CDR2 YYEEEE. The V segment lost 4 bases and the J segment 3 bases; nucleotides outside the gene matches: 10. The CDR3 contains 18 residues. V usage is TRBV5-6 and J usage is TRBJ2-7; 16 bases match TRBD2. The sequence was obtained from a human donor in good health. Some libraries in this study had Jurkat cell RNA spiked in. The sample consisted of naive CD8+ T cells from blood, with Jurkat cell RNA spiked in. Noted subset: FACS-sorted CD8+CD4-CCR7+CD45RA+ naive T cells. The CDR3 loop is CASSPGTSGGAFVYEQYF. The CDR3 DNA sequence: TGTGCCAGCAGCCCCGGGACTAGCGGGGGGGCCTTTGTCTACGAGCAGTACTTC.